A single T cell receptor (beta chain) is shown here with its context. The sample is drawn from a study of OX40 agonist ivuxolimab in advanced cancers. The overall study: Partial responses, seen in three patients, involved one hepatocellular carcinoma and two cutaneous melanomas.

This table comes from immunoSEQ multiplex PCR, and its TCRdb copy is limited to in-frame clones, with some not included. The repertoire holds 60,000 to 75,000 clones, 91% seen once, with more than 14% in the top ten. The receptor was isolated from an adult with an advanced solid tumor such as melanoma, head and neck, liver or kidney cancer. This specimen consisted of CD4+ or CD8+ T cells sorted from blood, obtained in a trial of the OX40 agonist ivuxolimab.

The CDR3 here is CASSSGTDNEQFF. CDR3 sequence (DNA): TGTGCCAGCAGCTCCGGGACAGACAATGAGCAGTTCTTC. The chain couples TRBV6-5 to TRBJ2-1, with 7 nucleotides matching TRBD1. Per the germline V gene, CDR1 is MNHEY and CDR2 is SVGAGI. V shed 6 bases and J 5 bases; nucleotides not matched to a gene: 4. The CDR3 length is 13 residues.